What follows are 15 T cell receptor beta chains derived from one specimen sequenced in a study of blood T cell repertoires in COVID-19. Sequencing used immunoSEQ multiplex PCR; TCRdb keeps in-frame clones, though not all of them. The table has 90,000 or so clones, 86% seen once. The material sequenced was peripheral blood. The receptors come from a man older than 75 with active or convalescent COVID-19.

The rearrangement links TRBV4-2 to TRBJ2-5; the D gene is possibly TRBD2 (5 bases). CDR3 length equals 15 residues. Trimming pared 4 bases from V and 3 bases from J, leaving 15 bases between. The germline V gene encodes CDR1 LGHNA and CDR2 YNFKEQ. The CDR3 region is CASSRAVHTEETQYF. The CDR3 DNA is TGTGCCAGCAGCCGAGCGGTGCATACAGAAGAGACCCAGTACTTC.

V and J are TRBV5-4 and TRBJ2-2; 14 nucleotides line up with TRBD2. V trimming: 4 bases; J trimming: 4 bases; junction bases outside the gene matches: 3. Germline assignment: CDR1 SGHNT and CDR2 YYREEE (reference sequence). CDR3 length: 16 amino acids. The CDR3 loop reads CASSPGLAGATGELFF. The CDR3 region has the DNA TGTGCCAGCAGCCCGGGACTAGCGGGAGCCACCGGGGAGCTGTTTTTT.

V is TRBV28 and J is TRBJ2-5, with D possibly matching TRBD1 (5 bases). This CDR3 contains 15 residues. CDR1 MDHEN and CDR2 SYDVKM come from the germline V gene. V was trimmed by 3 bases and J by 5 bases, leaving 16 bases between them. The CDR3 DNA reads TGTGCCAGCAGTTTCGGTTCACAGGCAGGGGAGACCCAGTACTTC. Translated, it gives CASSFGSQAGETQYF.

This chain links TRBV5-1 with TRBJ2-7; D ambiguous. Germline CDR1 and CDR2: SGHRS and YFSETQ. V shed 1 base and J shed 7 bases, with 9 bases lying between them. This CDR3 is built from 12 residues. The CDR3 bases are TGCGCCAGCAGCTTGCGGTTCTCGGAGCAGTACTTC. Encoded protein: CASSLRFSEQYF.

The chain is built from TRBV5-1 and TRBJ1-6, with D hard to call. CDR3 size: 15 residues. CDR1 is SGHRS and CDR2 is YFSETQ in the germline V gene. V was shortened by 0 bases and J by 6 bases, with 10 bases between the two germline ends. The CDR3 loop is CASSLGATSNSPLHF. CDR3 coding DNA: TGCGCCAGCAGCTTGGGAGCGACCTCTAATTCACCCCTCCACTTT. The variable domain in full, completed from reference TRBV5-1 and TRBJ1-6, reads KAGVTQTPRYLIKTRGQQVTLSCSPISGHRSVSWYQQTPGQGLQFLFEYFSETQRNKGNFPGRFSGRQFSNSRSEMNVSTLELGDSALYLCASSLGATSNSPLHFGNGTRLTVT.

The rearrangement links TRBV5-1 to TRBJ1-2; D not resolved. The ends were cut back, 4 bases at V and 7 bases at J, with 14 bases in the middle. Germline values: CDR1 SGHRS, CDR2 YFSETQ. This CDR3 has 13 amino acids. The CDR3 protein is CASSSDGSRGYTF. CDR3 DNA: TGCGCCAGCAGCAGCGATGGGAGTCGTGGCTACACCTTC.

The chain employs TRBV7-2 and TRBJ2-1; the match to TRBD1 covers 8 bases. Germline lookup yields CDR1 SGHTA and CDR2 FQGNSA. This CDR3 comprises 15 residues. The V gene end was trimmed by 4 bases and the J gene end by 2 bases; junction bases not matched to a gene: 4. Here the CDR3 DNA reads TGTGCCAGCAGCTCTCGGACAGGGACCTACAATGAGCAGTTCTTC. Residues: CASSSRTGTYNEQFF.

This clone showed up just a few times. The gene calls are TRBV10-3 and TRBJ2-5, with D unresolved. Looked up from germline, CDR1 is ENHRY and CDR2 is SYGVKD. The V gene lost 7 bases and the J gene lost 2 bases, with 8 bases spanning the gap. The CDR3 loop spans 12 amino acids. The CDR3 reads CAIKSSQETQYF. In nucleotides, the CDR3 is TGTGCCATCAAGTCTAGTCAAGAGACCCAGTACTTC.

This clone was seen at least ten times. The CDR3 coding sequence is TGTGCCAGCAGTCTCGGACAGGGGAGCTCTCACGAGCAGTACTTC. Protein product: CASSLGQGSSHEQYF. The genes are TRBV27 and TRBJ2-7; 9 bases match TRBD1. Germline V CDR1 and CDR2: MNHEY, SMNVEV (reference sequence). Trimming removed 5 bases from V and 5 bases from J; junction bases left unmatched: 10. The CDR3 consists of 15 residues.

The rearrangement links TRBV7-8 to TRBJ2-2; no firm D call. The V end lost 6 bases, the J end lost 5 bases, and 22 bases lay between the germline ends. There are 17 residues in the CDR3. The germline gives CDR1 SGHVS, CDR2 FQNEAQ. CDR3 DNA: TGTGCCAGCAGTTCCCGTAGGTGGGCTCCTTTGACCGGGGAGCTGTTTTTT. Amino acids: CASSSRRWAPLTGELFF.

The J gene is TRBJ1-4, the V gene TRBV6-1; TRBD1 matches 7 bases. V lost 0 bases and J lost 8; bases outside the gene matches: 9. CDR3 length equals 16 residues. Germline V lookup: CDR1 MNHNS, CDR2 SASEGT. The CDR3 DNA follows: TGTGCCAGCAGTGAAGCGCAAGGGGGCCGTGGAGAAAAACTGTTTTTT. Translated: CASSEAQGGRGEKLFF.

This clone has only a few counts. The J gene is TRBJ2-7, the V gene TRBV11-2; tentatively, D is TRBD2 (6 bases). The CDR3 totals 14 residues. From germline, CDR1 is SGHAT and CDR2 FQNNGV. V shed 5 bases and J shed 5 bases, with 16 bases lying between them. The CDR3 DNA reads as TGTGCCAGCAGCCTCTCTCGTCCGGGGGACGAGCAGTACTTC. It is translated as CASSLSRPGDEQYF.

This clone has a single count. The chain is built from TRBV6-5 and TRBJ2-1; D ambiguous. The CDR3 extends over 14 amino acids. Germline-derived CDR1 and CDR2 are MNHEY and SVGAGI. V lost 11 bases and J lost 6, with 20 bases in between. The CDR3: CAARPAGSGNEQFF. The CDR3 DNA is TGTGCCGCCCGGCCGGCAGGATCAGGCAATGAGCAGTTCTTC.

This clone was recorded once. V is TRBV6-2 or TRBV6-3 and J is TRBJ2-5; 13 bases are a match to TRBD2. The V gene's germline CDR1 is MNHEY and CDR2 SVGEGT. The CDR3 loop spans 15 amino acids. The V segment lost 5 bases and the J segment 5 bases; nucleotides outside the gene matches: 5. Here the CDR3 DNA reads TGTGCCAGCAGTGGACTAGCGGGAGTGGGGGAGACCCAGTACTTC. It encodes CASSGLAGVGETQYF.

The chain joins TRBV29-1 to TRBJ2-7, with D unclear. The germline V gene has CDR1 SQVTM and CDR2 ANQGSEA. The CDR3 extends over 12 amino acids. The ends were cut back, 7 bases at V and 1 base at J, with 11 bases in the middle. CDR3 residues: CSADGGSYEQYF. The DNA of the CDR3 is TGCAGCGCCGATGGCGGTTCCTACGAGCAGTACTTC.